Shown below are 5 T cell receptor beta chains from a single sample sequenced in a study of CD8 T cells in Susac syndrome. Random-hexamer reverse transcription was applied to roughly 0.5 to 1 ug RNA. TCRdb used MiXCR to reprocess the immunoSEQ multiplex PCR reads, holding one entry per CDR3 protein. In the table there are about 430,000 distinct CDR3 sequences, 75% to 90% of which are singletons. Sequencing was performed on CD8+ T cells from PBMCs. All receptors derive from a human donor with multiple sclerosis.

The chain is built from TRBV4-2 and TRBJ1-1; TRBD1 agrees at 11 bases. J gave up 4 bases and V 1 base, and 5 bases lay outside the gene matches. In germline, CDR1 is LGHNA, CDR2 YNFKEQ. The CDR3 contains 16 residues. This CDR3 is CASSQAPGTGGTEAFF. DNA for the CDR3: TGTGCCAGCAGCCAAGCCCCCGGGACAGGGGGCACTGAAGCTTTCTTT.

V usage is TRBV5-1 and J usage is TRBJ2-1, with D perhaps matching TRBD1 (6 bases). Germline assignment: CDR1 SGHRS and CDR2 YFSETQ. The CDR3 is 15 residues long. Trimming removed 1 base at V and 2 bases at J, with 10 bases between. The CDR3 nucleotides read TGCGCCAGCAGCTTGAGCAGGGACACCTACAATGAGCAGTTCTTC. It yields the protein CASSLSRDTYNEQFF.

The V call is TRBV29-1, the J call TRBJ2-3, with 8 bases that match TRBD1. Germline loops: CDR1 SQVTM, CDR2 ANQGSEA. With V trimmed by 5 bases and J by 5 bases, 12 bases remained unmatched. This CDR3 has 15 residues. The CDR3 nucleotides read TGCAGCGTTTTTGGCAGGGGGCAGGAGATAGATACGCAGTATTTT. It specifies CSVFGRGQEIDTQYF.

The rearrangement joins TRBV29-1 to TRBJ2-1, with D perhaps TRBD2 (5 bases). Germline V gene sequence: CDR1 SQVTM, CDR2 ANQGSEA. The CDR3 loop spans 17 amino acids. Trimming cost V 0 bases and J 2 bases, with 17 bases left between them. CDR3 bases: TGCAGCGTTGAAGAGGACTTCGCTCAGAACCCCTACAATGAGCAGTTCTTC. Translated, it gives CSVEEDFAQNPYNEQFF.

The chain employs TRBV29-1 and TRBJ2-2; weak D call: TRBD2 (7 bases). Trimming cost V 6 bases and J 1 base, with 15 bases left between them. The CDR3 has 15 residues. The V gene's germline CDR1 is SQVTM and CDR2 ANQGSEA. The CDR3, as DNA: TGCAGCGTACACGGGGGGCGAGAGAACACCGGGGAGCTGTTTTTT. Its translation is CSVHGGRENTGELFF.